One and the same sample provided the 20 T cell receptor beta chains below, sequenced in a study of PD-1 blockade in classical Hodgkin lymphoma. The time point denotes: cycle 4 day 1 (C4D1), after five to seven weeks of nivolumab. Every patient was affected by relapse after autologous stem cell transplantation, while exposure to brentuximab vedotin was not uniform. Only in-frame clones appear in the TCRdb table, and some are missing; sequencing was by immunoSEQ multiplex PCR. The sample contains tens of thousands of clones, about 89% of which appear only once. Sample: peripheral blood mononuclear cells (PBMCs), taken before the fourth cycle of nivolumab. The receptors derive from a human donor with classical Hodgkin lymphoma.

The chain employs TRBV4-1 and TRBJ2-7; TRBD1 might be the D (6 bases). The ends were cut back, 0 bases at V and 6 bases at J, with 24 bases in the middle. The CDR3 is made up of 18 amino acids. In germline, CDR1 is MGHRA, CDR2 YSYEKL. CDR3: CASSQEAKGVSVQTEQYF. CDR3 nucleotides: TGCGCCAGCAGCCAAGAGGCAAAGGGGGTTTCGGTTCAGACCGAGCAGTACTTC.

The chain couples TRBV6-1 to TRBJ2-1; 11 nucleotides align to TRBD2. The trim removed 4 bases at V and 4 bases at J, leaving 6 bases unmatched. This CDR3 contains 16 residues. Germline V lookup: CDR1 MNHNS, CDR2 SASEGT. The CDR3 sequence is CASSAASGGLYNEQFF. In DNA form, the CDR3 reads TGTGCCAGCAGTGCGGCTAGCGGGGGGCTTTACAATGAGCAGTTCTTC.

The rearrangement links TRBV6-1 to TRBJ1-1; D not resolved. V shed 6 bases and J shed 5 bases, with 13 bases lying between them. Germline values: CDR1 MNHNS, CDR2 SASEGT. This CDR3 is 13 amino acids long. The CDR3, as DNA: TGTGCCAGCAGGGACGCCTTCAAAACTGAAGCTTTCTTT. This encodes CASRDAFKTEAFF.

A single count supports this clone. The chain recombines TRBV4-1 with TRBJ1-1, with D uncertain. CDR3 length: 15 residues. Germline lookup yields CDR1 MGHRA and CDR2 YSYEKL. Trimming removed 3 bases at V and 2 bases at J, with 13 bases between. CDR3 nucleotides: TGCGCCAGCAGCCATTTTGGTTCGGATAACACTGAAGCTTTCTTT. This codes for CASSHFGSDNTEAFF.

This chain uses TRBV4-1 with TRBJ1-1, with D possibly TRBD1 on 5 matching bases. This CDR3 spans 14 amino acids. Trimming left V 4 bases short and J 1 base short, with 10 bases between. Germline CDR1 is MGHRA and CDR2 is YSYEKL. The CDR3 nucleotides read TGCGCCAGCAGCCTGGGGACGTCGAACACTGAAGCTTTCTTT. Its protein product is CASSLGTSNTEAFF.

The rearrangement uses TRBV27 and TRBJ1-2; a weak D match, TRBD1 (6 bases). Between the trimmed V and J ends, which lost 6 bases and 6 bases, there was a span of 11 bases. This CDR3 region has 12 residues. Germline lookup yields CDR1 MNHEY and CDR2 SMNVEV (reference sequence). CDR3 loop: CASRPTGNGYTF. CDR3 DNA sequence: TGTGCCAGCAGACCAACAGGGAATGGCTACACCTTC.

The J gene is TRBJ1-4, the V gene TRBV10-3, with 8 bases lining up with TRBD1. Germline V gene data show CDR1 as ENHRY and CDR2 as SYGVKD. V gave up 0 bases and J gave up 7 bases; unmatched junction bases: 4. This CDR3 is built from 15 residues. The CDR3 reads CAISESTGEGEKLFF. The CDR3 nucleotides read TGTGCCATCAGTGAGTCGACAGGGGAGGGTGAAAAACTGTTTTTT.

The chain has TRBV4-1 and TRBJ1-5, with D unresolved. The CDR3 contains 19 residues. The V gene lost 1 base and the J gene lost 1 base, with 20 bases spanning the gap. The germline CDR1 and CDR2 sequences are MGHRA and YSYEKL. CDR3 in amino acids: CASSQGRGGSGSSNQPQHF. The DNA of the CDR3 is TGCGCCAGCAGCCAAGGTCGGGGAGGCTCGGGATCGAGCAATCAGCCCCAGCATTTT.

The chain has TRBV6-1 and TRBJ2-5; perhaps D is TRBD1 or TRBD2 (5 bases each). CDR1 MNHNS and CDR2 SASEGT come from the germline V gene. The CDR3 spans 12 residues. Trimming removed 5 bases from V and 5 bases from J, with 9 bases in between. CDR3 in DNA: TGTGCCAGCAGTAAAGAGGGGGAGACCCAGTACTTC. This gives the protein CASSKEGETQYF.

The chain couples TRBV7-9 to TRBJ1-1; tentatively, D is TRBD1 (6 bases). Germline loops: CDR1 SEHNR, CDR2 FQNEAQ (reference sequence). Deletions cut 2 bases from V and 1 base from J, with 17 bases between. This CDR3 has 17 amino acids. For the CDR3, the DNA is TGTGCCAGCAGCTTACCCTACCAGGGGCCCGGGAACACTGAAGCTTTCTTT. Translation gives CASSLPYQGPGNTEAFF.

The chain recombines TRBV7-9 with TRBJ2-7, with 8 bases lining up with TRBD2. This CDR3 is built from 15 residues. J was trimmed by 2 bases and V by 5 bases; bases with no gene match: 8. Germline CDR1 reads SEHNR; CDR2 reads FQNEAQ (reference sequence). CDR3 loop: CASSGASGGPYEQYF. The CDR3 DNA follows: TGTGCCAGCAGCGGCGCCAGCGGGGGCCCCTACGAGCAGTACTTC.

The CDR3 DNA is TGTGCCAGCATATCGGGGTATGAGCAGTTCTTC. Its translation is CASISGYEQFF. This sequence joins TRBV6-5 and TRBJ2-1; TRBD2 might be the D (5 bases). The V gene's germline CDR1 is MNHEY and CDR2 SVGAGI. The CDR3 runs 11 residues. Trimming removed 7 bases from V and 8 bases from J, with 9 bases in between.

This chain links TRBV7-2 with TRBJ2-7; 9 positions agree with TRBD2. V dropped 4 bases and J dropped 5; count of bases not matched to a gene: 6. Germline V gene sequence: CDR1 SGHTA, CDR2 FQGNSA. This CDR3 contains 14 residues. As DNA, the CDR3 is TGTGCCAGCAGCTCCCCGGCTAGCGGGGACGAGCAGTACTTC. Protein product: CASSSPASGDEQYF.

This sequence joins TRBV7-6 and TRBJ2-1, with TRBD1 matching over 8 bases. This CDR3 spans 16 amino acids. Germline V CDR1 and CDR2: SGHVS, FNYEAQ. Trimming removed 6 bases from V and 6 bases from J; junction bases left unmatched: 13. The CDR3 spells CASSPPRQGIGNEQFF. The CDR3 DNA is TGTGCCAGCAGTCCCCCAAGACAGGGGATAGGCAATGAGCAGTTCTTC.

The chain links TRBV18 to TRBJ1-1, with no clear D. V was trimmed by 5 bases and J by 2 bases, leaving 12 bases between them. The germline CDR1 and CDR2 sequences are KGHSH and LQKENI. The CDR3 extends over 14 amino acids. The chain's CDR3 is CASSTIGSNTEAFF. The CDR3 DNA reads as TGTGCCAGCTCAACGATCGGTTCAAACACTGAAGCTTTCTTT.

The chain links TRBV21-1 to TRBJ2-7; the tabulated D call, TRBD1, remains unverified against the DNA. TRBV21-1 is marked as a pseudogene. This CDR3 spans 12 amino acids. CDR3 sequence (DNA): TGTGCCAGCACCAGGGGTAGTGGGGAGCAGTACTTC. It yields the protein CASTRGSGEQYF.

In this sample, this clone turned up a few times. This CDR3 reads CARQEESGELFF. CDR3 in DNA: TGTGCCAGACAGGAGGAGTCCGGGGAGCTGTTTTTT. This rearrangement joins TRBV2 to TRBJ2-2; D is tentatively TRBD1 or TRBD2 (5 bases each). Deletions cut 9 bases from V and 6 bases from J, with 11 bases between. From germline, CDR1 is SNHLY and CDR2 FYNNEI. The CDR3 is made up of 12 amino acids.

The chain employs TRBV7-9 and TRBJ2-2, with 7 bases matching TRBD1. Germline V gene data show CDR1 as SEHNR and CDR2 as FQNEAQ (reference sequence). Germline trimming cut 2 bases from V and 0 bases from J; bases unmatched to any gene: 6. The CDR3 extends over 17 amino acids. Here the CDR3 DNA reads TGTGCCAGCAGCTTAACCGGACAGGCGGCGAACACCGGGGAGCTGTTTTTT. This sequence encodes CASSLTGQAANTGELFF. The whole variable domain, filled in from reference TRBV7-9 and TRBJ2-2, reads DTGVSQNPRHKITKRGQNVTFRCDPISEHNRLYWYRQTLGQGPEFLTYFQNEAQLEKSRLLSDRFSAERPKGSFSTLEIQRTEQGDSAMYLCASSLTGQAANTGELFFGEGSRLTVL.

V usage is TRBV9 and J usage is TRBJ1-1; 8 bases are a match to TRBD1. Unmatched junction bases numbered 7, after V lost 3 bases and J lost 6 bases. This CDR3 has 14 residues. Germline CDR1 and CDR2: SGDLS and YYNGEE. CDR3 in amino acids: CASSEPGQVPEAFF. The DNA of the CDR3 is TGTGCCAGCAGCGAACCGGGACAGGTTCCTGAAGCTTTCTTT.

This chain joins TRBV15 and TRBJ1-5; 7 bases fit TRBD1. The V gene's germline CDR1 is LNHNV and CDR2 YYDKDF (reference sequence). After removal of 6 bases from V and 3 bases from J, the junction contained 8 bases not matched to a gene. The CDR3 consists of 15 residues. The CDR3 protein is CATRAGTELNQPQHF. DNA of the CDR3: TGTGCCACCAGAGCGGGGACAGAACTCAATCAGCCCCAGCATTTT.